This paragraph covers one TCR beta chain sequence. Antigen: not known. TCRdb keeps only in-frame clones here, not all; method: immunoSEQ multiplex PCR. The sample records about 58,000 clones, around four fifths being singletons. The sample originates from a study of OX40 agonist ivuxolimab in advanced cancers. As for the study in general: The eligibility criteria allowed prior anti-PD-1, anti-PD-L1 or anti-CTLA-4 therapy, and 30% to 45% had some.

Study-wide results and limits: Expanded clones tended on average to be more numerous among CD8+ T cells than CD4+. Among the nonresponders, some also had low normalized T-cell clonal expansion.

If patients had autoimmune disease history or systemic immunosuppression, they were excluded. Trimming stripped 3 bases from V and 0 bases from J, with 18 bases between. CDR3 length: 19 residues. CDR1 is MDHEN and CDR2 is SYDVKM in the germline V gene. The receptor comes from an adult with an advanced solid tumor such as melanoma, head and neck, liver or kidney cancer. The chain has TRBV28 and TRBJ1-6, with D maybe TRBD1 (5 bases). This specimen consisted of CD4+ or CD8+ T cells sorted from blood, obtained in a trial of the OX40 agonist ivuxolimab. As DNA, the CDR3 is TGTGCCAGCAGTTTGGATGGGGGGACGCCTAGCTCCTATAATTCACCCCTCCACTTT. Residues: CASSLDGGTPSSYNSPLHF.